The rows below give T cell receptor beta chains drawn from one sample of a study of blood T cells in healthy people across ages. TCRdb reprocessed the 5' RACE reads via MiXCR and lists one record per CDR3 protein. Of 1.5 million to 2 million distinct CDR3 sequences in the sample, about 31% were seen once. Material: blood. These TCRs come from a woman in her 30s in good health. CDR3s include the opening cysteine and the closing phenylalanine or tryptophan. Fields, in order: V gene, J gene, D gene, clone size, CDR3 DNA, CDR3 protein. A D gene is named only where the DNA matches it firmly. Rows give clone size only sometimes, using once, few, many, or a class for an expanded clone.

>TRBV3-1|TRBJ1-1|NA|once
TGTGCCAGCAGCCTCGAGGAAGGGGCCACTGAAGCTTTCTTT
CASSLEEGATEAFF
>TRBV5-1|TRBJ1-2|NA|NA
TGCGCCAGCAGCTTGGGACAGGTTACGCTCCTTAACTATGGCTACACCTTC
CASSLGQVTLLNYGYTF
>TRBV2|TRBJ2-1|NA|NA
TGTGCCAGCAGTGATGCTGGCTCCTACAATGAGCAGTTCTTC
CASSDAGSYNEQFF
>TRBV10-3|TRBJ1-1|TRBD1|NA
TGTGCCATCAGGCCTACACAGGGGGAGAACACTGAAGCTTTCTTT
CAIRPTQGENTEAFF
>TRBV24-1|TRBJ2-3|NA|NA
TGTGCCACCAGTGTCTCCGGGAGAGGGACAGATACGCAGTATTTT
CATSVSGRGTDTQYF
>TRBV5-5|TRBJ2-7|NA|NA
TGTGCCAGCAGCCCGGAGTGGGGAGAGCAGTACTTC
CASSPEWGEQYF
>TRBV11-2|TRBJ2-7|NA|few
TGTGCCAGCAGAAGGGACCTAGGGACATACGAGCAGTACTTC
CASRRDLGTYEQYF
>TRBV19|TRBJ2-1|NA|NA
TGTGCCAGTAGCCATTCGGGAGAAGATGGGGCCTACAATGAGCAGTTCTTC
CASSHSGEDGAYNEQFF
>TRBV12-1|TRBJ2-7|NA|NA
TGTGCCAGCAGCCACCGGGACAGGGTGATCGGCGAGCAGTACTTC
CASSHRDRVIGEQYF
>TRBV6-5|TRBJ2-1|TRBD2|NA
TGTGCCAGCAGTACTCTCAAGGGACTAGCAGAGCAAAGGGCAGAGCAGTTCTTC
CASSTLKGLAEQRAEQFF
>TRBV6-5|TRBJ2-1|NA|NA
TGTGCCAGCGAAACTGGAGGGGGCAATGAGCAGTTCTTC
CASETGGGNEQFF
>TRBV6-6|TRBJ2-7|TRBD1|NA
TGTGCCAGCAGTTCCGGGACAGCTAACTACGAGCAGTACTTC
CASSSGTANYEQYF
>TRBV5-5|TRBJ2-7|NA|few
TGTGCCAGCAGCTTGGATCTCAACGAGCAGTACTTC
CASSLDLNEQYF
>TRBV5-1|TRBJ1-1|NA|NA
TGCGCCAGCAGCTTCGGGTTCAGGGTGAACACTGAAGCTTTCTTT
CASSFGFRVNTEAFF
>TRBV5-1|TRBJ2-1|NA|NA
TGCGCCAGCAGCCCTAGCGAGGTGAGCTCCTACAGTGAGCAGTTCTTC
CASSPSEVSSYSEQFF
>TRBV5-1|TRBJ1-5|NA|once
TGCGCCAGCAGCTCGACCAGGGTCCTTTCTAGCAATCAGCCCCAGCATTTT
CASSSTRVLSSNQPQHF
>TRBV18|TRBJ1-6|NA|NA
TGTGCCAGCTCCCCGGGACCTGTGGGCTCACCCCTCCACTTT
CASSPGPVGSPLHF
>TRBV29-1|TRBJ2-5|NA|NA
TGCAGCGTTAGCTTCGGTCGAGAGACCCAGTACTTC
CSVSFGRETQYF
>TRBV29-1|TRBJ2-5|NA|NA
TGCAGCGTTGGGGCGGGGGCGACCCAAGAGACCCAGTACTTC
CSVGAGATQETQYF
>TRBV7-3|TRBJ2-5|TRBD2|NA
TGTGCCAGCAGCCTTGGGCTGACTAGCGGGCAAGAGACCCAGTACTTC
CASSLGLTSGQETQYF
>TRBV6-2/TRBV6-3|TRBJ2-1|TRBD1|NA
TGTGCCAGCAGTATGGACAGGGTAGAATCCTACAATGAGCAGTTCTTC
CASSMDRVESYNEQFF
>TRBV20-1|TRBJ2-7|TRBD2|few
TGCAGTGCTAGAGGGGAACTAGCGGGGGGACTTTACGAGCAGTACTTC
CSARGELAGGLYEQYF
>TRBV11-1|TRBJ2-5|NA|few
TGTGCCAGCAGCTTAGCGTCTCACTACCAAGAGACCCAGTACTTC
CASSLASHYQETQYF
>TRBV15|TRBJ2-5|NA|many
TGTGCCACCAACGACCTGGGTGAAGGGGTGAAGGAGACCCAGTACTTC
CATNDLGEGVKETQYF
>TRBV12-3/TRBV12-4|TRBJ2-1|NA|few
TGTGCCAGCAGGGAGCCCGACTCCTACAATGAGCAGTTCTTC
CASREPDSYNEQFF
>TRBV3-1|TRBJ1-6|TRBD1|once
TGTGCCAGCAGCCAGACGACAGGGGCACCCCTCCACTTT
CASSQTTGAPLHF
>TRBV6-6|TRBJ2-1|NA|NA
TGTGCCAGCAGTGAGGTATGGGATGTTCAGTTCTTC
CASSEVWDVQFF
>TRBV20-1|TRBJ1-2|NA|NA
TGCAGTGCTAAAACCGGAGTCCCTAACTATGGCTACACCTTC
CSAKTGVPNYGYTF
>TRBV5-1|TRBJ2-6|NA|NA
TGCGCCAGCAGCTCTATTGTAGGGTGGAGTTCTGGGGCCAACGTCCTGACTTTC
CASSSIVGWSSGANVLTF
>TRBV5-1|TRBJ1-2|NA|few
TGCGCCAGCAGCCCCCAAACTCGGGCTGGCGGCTATGGCTACACCTTC
CASSPQTRAGGYGYTF
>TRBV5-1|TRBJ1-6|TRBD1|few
TGCGCCAGCAGCTTGAGCTGGTTCGGCGGACAGGGTGATTCACCCCTCCACTTT
CASSLSWFGGQGDSPLHF
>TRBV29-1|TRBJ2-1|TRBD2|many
TGCAGCGTTGTGTTAGCGGGGGGGCCGAATGAGCAGTTCTTC
CSVVLAGGPNEQFF
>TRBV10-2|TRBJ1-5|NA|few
TGCGCCAGCAGAGAGAGACAGCCCCAGCATTTT
CASRERQPQHF
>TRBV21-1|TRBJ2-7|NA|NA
TGTGCCAGCAGCAGGCCCGGGGGCAAGACTCAGTACTTC
CASSRPGGKTQYF
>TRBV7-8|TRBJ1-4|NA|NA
TGTGCCAGCAGCCCTAGGACACTCTTGGGAGCAACTAATGAAAAACTGTTTTTT
CASSPRTLLGATNEKLFF
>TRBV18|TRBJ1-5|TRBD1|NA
TGTGCCAGCTCACCTGAGGGACAGGGGACGCCCCAGCATTTT
CASSPEGQGTPQHF
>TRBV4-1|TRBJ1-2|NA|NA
TGCGCCAGCAGCCCTGACGTCGGGGGCTACACCTTC
CASSPDVGGYTF
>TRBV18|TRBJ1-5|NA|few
TGTGCCAGCTCACCACCCTCTTCCGGGACACCCAGCAATCAGCCCCAGCATTTT
CASSPPSSGTPSNQPQHF
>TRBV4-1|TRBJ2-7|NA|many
TGCGCCAGCAGCCCGCCAAGCGGGCGAGGGGCCTACGAGCAGTACTTC
CASSPPSGRGAYEQYF
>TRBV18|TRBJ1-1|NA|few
TGTGCCAGCTCACCACGGGTAGGGGATGAAGCTTTCTTT
CASSPRVGDEAFF
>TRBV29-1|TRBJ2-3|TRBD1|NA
TGCAGCGCGGACAGGGTAATTGCAGATACGCAGTATTTT
CSADRVIADTQYF
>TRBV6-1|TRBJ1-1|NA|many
TGTGCCAGCCGAAGGGGCAGAACGAACACTGAAGCTTTCTTT
CASRRGRTNTEAFF